The text below deals with one T cell receptor beta chain. The data belong to a study of control samples from healthy donors and cancer patients. The protocol was immunoSEQ multiplex PCR, while the TCRdb copy is restricted to in-frame clones and leaves out a portion. Here the sample spans 70,000 to 80,000 clones, around four fifths being singletons. CDR3 length equals 16 residues. Trimming cost V 0 bases and J 10 bases; bases outside gene matches: 8. Germline-derived CDR1 and CDR2 are MNHEY and SVGAGI. The rearrangement joins TRBV6-5 to TRBJ1-6; TRBD1 agrees at 8 bases. The sample comprised blood. This TCR came from a man aged 45-65 years in good health. The CDR3 bases are TGTGCCAGCAGTTACTCTTGGACAGGGCCCGAATCACCCCTCCACTTT. Its translation: CASSYSWTGPESPLHF.